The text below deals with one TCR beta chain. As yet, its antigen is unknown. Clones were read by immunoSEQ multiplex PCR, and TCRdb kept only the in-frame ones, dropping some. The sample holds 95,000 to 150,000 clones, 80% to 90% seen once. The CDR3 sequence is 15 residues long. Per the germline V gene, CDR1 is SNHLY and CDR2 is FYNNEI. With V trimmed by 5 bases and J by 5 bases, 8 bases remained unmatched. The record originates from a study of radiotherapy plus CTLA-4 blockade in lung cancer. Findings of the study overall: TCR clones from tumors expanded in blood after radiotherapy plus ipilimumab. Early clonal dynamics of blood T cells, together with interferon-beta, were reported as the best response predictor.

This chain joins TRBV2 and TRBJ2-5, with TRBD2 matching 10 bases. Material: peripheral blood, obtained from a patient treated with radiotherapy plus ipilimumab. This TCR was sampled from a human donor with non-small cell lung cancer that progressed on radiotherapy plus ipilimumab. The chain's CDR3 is CASSLVVAGGETQYF. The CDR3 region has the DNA TGTGCCAGCAGTTTAGTGGTAGCGGGAGGTGAGACCCAGTACTTC.